Below, 24 T cell receptor beta chains from the same sample are listed, as sequenced in a study of blood T cells in healthy people across ages. PCR was performed a second time for roughly 7 to 12 cycles using a sample-barcoded 5' primer and a J-beta primer mix. Each CDR3 protein gets one entry after TCRdb re-called the 5' RACE reads with MiXCR. Among roughly 2 million distinct CDR3 sequences listed, around 50% were seen once. The sequenced sample consisted of blood. The receptors originated from a woman aged 40 to 50 in good health.

This clonotype was picked up a small number of times. The V call is TRBV7-3, the J call TRBJ2-6; 10 nucleotides align to TRBD1. This CDR3 spans 18 amino acids. Germline V CDR1 and CDR2: SGHTA, FQGTGA. V lost 1 base and J lost 0; bases outside the gene matches: 3. CDR3 bases: TGTGCCAGCAGCTTAAAGGACAGGGGGTCCTCTGGGGCCAACGTCCTGACTTTC. It yields the protein CASSLKDRGSSGANVLTF.

The gene calls are TRBV7-6 and TRBJ2-6; D is ambiguous. The CDR3 is 17 amino acids. Germline assignment: CDR1 SGHVS and CDR2 FNYEAQ. The V end was cut by 5 bases, the J end by 0 bases, with 14 bases between. The CDR3 here is CASSAHSSGSGANVLTF. The CDR3 nucleotides are TGTGCCAGCAGCGCACACAGCTCGGGCTCTGGGGCCAACGTCCTGACTTTC.

The V call is TRBV15, the J call TRBJ1-5; 9 nucleotides match TRBD1. The V gene's germline CDR1 is LNHNV and CDR2 YYDKDF (reference sequence). This CDR3 contains 19 residues. The junction had 14 bases not matched to a gene; V was cut back by 4 bases and J by 1 base. This CDR3 is CATSISPYNRGRSNQPQHF. The CDR3 nucleotides read TGTGCCACCAGCATCAGTCCTTACAACAGGGGGCGCAGCAATCAGCCCCAGCATTTT.

The chain carries TRBV2 and TRBJ2-5; D possibly corresponds to TRBD2 (6 bases). With 11 bases removed from V and 3 bases from J, the gap between germline ends came to 22 bases. Germline lookup yields CDR1 SNHLY and CDR2 FYNNEI. CDR3 length equals 15 residues. The CDR3 sequence: CAASYLALGEETQYF. The CDR3 nucleotides read TGTGCCGCGTCTTATCTAGCGTTGGGGGAAGAGACCCAGTACTTC.

V usage is TRBV24-1 and J usage is TRBJ2-1; D ambiguous. Germline V CDR1 and CDR2: KGHDR, SFDVKD. The CDR3 sequence is 13 residues long. V was shortened by 3 bases and J by 5 bases, with 7 bases between the two germline ends. The CDR3 region is CATSDPANNEQFF. For the CDR3, the DNA is TGTGCCACCAGTGATCCCGCGAACAATGAGCAGTTCTTC.

The V and J genes are TRBV20-1 and TRBJ2-7; possible D gene TRBD2, 6 bases. Germline V gene data show CDR1 as DFQATT and CDR2 as SNEGSKA (reference sequence). CDR3 length equals 14 residues. V was pared by 6 bases and J by 3 bases, with 18 bases between. CDR3 nucleotide sequence: TGCAGTGCCCGGGGACGGGAGCGGGTCTACGAGCAGTACTTC. Translated: CSARGRERVYEQYF.

This clonotype was seen repeatedly, ten times or more. The chain carries TRBV6-2 or TRBV6-3 and TRBJ2-5, with D possibly matching TRBD2 (6 bases). Germline V gene data show CDR1 as MNHEY and CDR2 as SVGEGT. V was shortened by 2 bases and J by 1 base, with 8 bases between the two germline ends. This CDR3 has 14 amino acids. The CDR3 protein is CASSYAGPQETQYF. The DNA of the CDR3 is TGTGCCAGCAGTTACGCGGGGCCCCAAGAGACCCAGTACTTC.

Comments on this clonotype: The junction does not match germline at one end; this may be a read error. V and J are TRBV6-5 and TRBJ2-5; 7 bases fit TRBD2. In germline, CDR1 is MNHEY, CDR2 SVGAGI. CDR3 length: 15 residues. In nucleotides, the CDR3 is TGTACCAGCAGCAGAAAGCGGGGCCAATTCGGGACCCAGTACTTC. Translating gives CTSSRKRGQFGTQYF.

A note on this clonotype: At one of its ends the junction is not consistent with the germline gene, which may arise from a read error. The rearrangement links TRBV7-9 to TRBJ2-3; TRBD2 agrees at 13 bases. CDR3 size: 17 residues. Per the germline V gene, CDR1 is SEHNR and CDR2 is FQNEAQ (reference sequence). CDR3 sequence reads: CASRSPPGLAGTDAQYF. The DNA for the CDR3 is TGTGCCAGCAGGTCTCCCCCGGGACTAGCGGGGACAGATGCGCAGTATTTT.

The chain recombines TRBV20-1 with TRBJ2-1; 8 bases are a match to TRBD2. V lost 4 bases, J lost 10 bases, and 15 bases stayed unmatched. CDR1 is DFQATT and CDR2 is SNEGSKA in the germline V gene (reference sequence). The CDR3 consists of 15 residues. Here the CDR3 DNA reads TGCAGTGCTATAGAGCTGGCGGGGGGCCCAGTCGAGCAGTTCTTC. As protein: CSAIELAGGPVEQFF.

This clonotype was seen a few times. The V call is TRBV4-3, the J call TRBJ2-1, with D hard to call. This CDR3 has 16 residues. Germline CDR1 and CDR2: LGHNA and YSLEER. Trimming left V 1 base short and J 8 bases short, with 18 bases between. This chain's CDR3 is CASSQGRSEYGHEQFF. CDR3 DNA sequence: TGCGCCAGCAGCCAAGGGAGAAGCGAGTACGGTCATGAGCAGTTCTTC.

This clonotype appeared a few times. This chain uses TRBV28 with TRBJ2-5; possible D gene TRBD2, 6 bases. The J call may be in error: the DNA end matches TRBJ2-1 better. This CDR3 region has 13 residues. CDR1 MDHEN and CDR2 SYDVKM come from the germline V gene. CDR3 sequence (DNA): TGTGCCAGCAGTTTGGGACTTCAAGAGACCCAGTTCTTC. This encodes CASSLGLQETQFF.

This clonotype appeared a few times. This rearrangement joins TRBV9 to TRBJ2-5, with TRBD2 matching over 13 bases. Trimming took 3 bases from V and 4 from J; bases not matched to a gene: 15. The V gene's germline CDR1 is SGDLS and CDR2 YYNGEE. This CDR3 comprises 19 residues. The CDR3 loop reads CASSAPLAGGELSGETQYF. The CDR3 bases are TGTGCCAGCAGCGCTCCACTAGCGGGGGGGGAGTTATCGGGAGAGACCCAGTACTTC.

Regarding this clonotype: Compared with germline, one end of the junction differs, possibly owing to a read error. The rearrangement joins TRBV14 to TRBJ2-4, with 10 bases aligning to TRBD2. The CDR3 loop spans 20 amino acids. From germline, CDR1 is SGHDN and CDR2 FVKESK. The CDR3 region has the DNA TGTGCCAGCAGTCAAGGAGGTTTTGAGCGGGGGGGCAGGACCAAAAACATTCAGTACTTC. This codes for CASSQGGFERGGRTKNIQYF.

The genes are TRBV28 and TRBJ1-1; D gene ambiguous. Germline V CDR1 and CDR2: MDHEN, SYDVKM. The germline V and J ends were trimmed by 7 bases and 2 bases, with 11 bases remaining between them. The CDR3 contains 13 residues. CDR3 bases: TGTGCCAGCACCTACCGGGTTAACACTGAAGCTTTCTTT. Translated: CASTYRVNTEAFF.

CDR3 sequence: CASSQVTGLTGYGYTF. As DNA, the CDR3 is TGTGCCAGCAGCCAAGTGACAGGCCTAACTGGTTATGGCTACACCTTC. The rearrangement links TRBV4-2 to TRBJ1-2; possibly TRBD1 for D (6 bases). The germline V gene has CDR1 LGHNA and CDR2 YNFKEQ. The CDR3 is 16 amino acids. V shed 1 base and J shed 5 bases, with 17 bases lying between them.

This clonotype showed up just a few times. This chain joins TRBV6-2 or TRBV6-3 and TRBJ2-5, with D maybe TRBD2 (7 bases). The germline CDR1 and CDR2 sequences are MNHEY and SVGEGT. The V end was cut by 10 bases, the J end by 4 bases, with 13 bases between. CDR3 size: 12 residues. CDR3 loop: CATNREGETQYF. The DNA for the CDR3 is TGTGCCACCAACAGGGAGGGAGAGACCCAGTACTTC.

This clonotype was seen more than once but under ten times. The chain recombines TRBV29-1 with TRBJ2-7; TRBD2 agrees at 14 bases. This CDR3 is 16 amino acids long. V trimming: 8 bases; J trimming: 2 bases; junction bases outside the gene matches: 11. Germline V CDR1 and CDR2: SQVTM, ANQGSEA. As DNA, the CDR3 is TGCAGCCCCCGCGGGACTAGCGGGGGACAACCCTACGAGCAGTACTTC. This codes for CSPRGTSGGQPYEQYF.

This chain uses TRBV28 with TRBJ2-5, with TRBD1 as a possible D gene (6 bases). The CDR3 has 16 residues. CDR1 and CDR2 (germline): MDHEN, SYDVKM. Trimming removed 6 bases from V and 8 bases from J, with 25 bases in between. The CDR3 DNA is TGTGCCAGCAGCGGATTCTCCAGGGGTGGATTAGGTACCCAGTACTTC. Its translation: CASSGFSRGGLGTQYF.

To note about this clonotype: At one boundary the junction diverges from the germline segment, which might be a read error. The rearrangement links TRBV29-1 to TRBJ2-1; no clear D. Germline CDR1 is SQVTM and CDR2 is ANQGSEA. The CDR3 sequence is 15 residues long. The CDR3 region has the DNA TGCAGCGTTGATGCGGTGGGTGGCTCCTGCAATGAGCAGTTCTTC. Amino acids: CSVDAVGGSCNEQFF.

This clonotype has only one observation. The chain has TRBV14 and TRBJ2-1; D gene ambiguous. Germline V lookup: CDR1 SGHDN, CDR2 FVKESK. The CDR3 covers 16 residues. V lost 0 bases to trimming and J lost 5 bases, with 14 bases between them. The CDR3 here is CASSQDREENHNEQFF. DNA for the CDR3: TGTGCCAGCAGCCAAGATCGAGAGGAAAACCACAATGAGCAGTTCTTC.

A few counts support this clonotype. This chain connects TRBV7-2 to TRBJ2-1; D possibly corresponds to TRBD2 (5 bases). The CDR3 covers 14 residues. With 3 bases removed from V and 6 bases from J, the gap between germline ends came to 12 bases. Germline V gene sequence: CDR1 SGHTA, CDR2 FQGNSA. CDR3 DNA: TGTGCCAGCAGCTTTCTAGCCCGCCTCAATGAGCAGTTCTTC. Amino acids: CASSFLARLNEQFF.

This clonotype has a handful of counts. The V gene is TRBV7-9, the J gene TRBJ2-7; D unresolved. The CDR3 is 12 residues long. In germline, CDR1 is SEHNR, CDR2 FQNEAQ (reference sequence). V was clipped by 4 bases and J by 8 bases, with 12 bases between them. DNA for the CDR3: TGTGCCAGCAGCTCACCCCGGGCCAAGCAGTACTTC. It codes for CASSSPRAKQYF.

This rearrangement joins TRBV12-3 or TRBV12-4 to TRBJ2-7; D gene ambiguous. The CDR3 length is 15 residues. V was clipped by 2 bases and J by 2 bases, with 13 bases between them. The CDR3 sequence is CASSLFSGRAYEQYF. The CDR3 region has the DNA TGTGCCAGCAGTTTATTCAGTGGCAGAGCCTACGAGCAGTACTTC.